This T cell receptor beta chain was recovered during a study of blood T cells in healthy people across ages. Sample-barcoded 5' priming and a J-beta primer mix drove a second PCR of about 6 to 12 cycles. Every cDNA molecule bore a tag from a template-switch adaptor containing 12 random nucleotides. A single record per CDR3 protein comes from TCRdb applying MiXCR to the 5' RACE reads. The data contain around 1,500,000 distinct CDR3 sequences, roughly 27% of them singletons. Broader study findings: Donors of long life had a larger count of naive CD4+ cells and greater diversity than aged donors.

CDR3 size: 16 residues. The J segment lost 1 base and the V segment lost 5 bases, leaving 9 bases of the junction unmatched. This clonotype was counted many times. What it recognizes is unknown. The TCR sequence derives from a woman aged 30 to 39 in good health. This chain joins TRBV12-3 or TRBV12-4 and TRBJ2-7; 9 bases agree with TRBD1. Sequences were obtained from blood. CDR3 DNA sequence: TGTGCCAGCAGTGGACAAGGGACAGGGCCGTCCTACGAGCAGTACTTC. Protein product: CASSGQGTGPSYEQYF.